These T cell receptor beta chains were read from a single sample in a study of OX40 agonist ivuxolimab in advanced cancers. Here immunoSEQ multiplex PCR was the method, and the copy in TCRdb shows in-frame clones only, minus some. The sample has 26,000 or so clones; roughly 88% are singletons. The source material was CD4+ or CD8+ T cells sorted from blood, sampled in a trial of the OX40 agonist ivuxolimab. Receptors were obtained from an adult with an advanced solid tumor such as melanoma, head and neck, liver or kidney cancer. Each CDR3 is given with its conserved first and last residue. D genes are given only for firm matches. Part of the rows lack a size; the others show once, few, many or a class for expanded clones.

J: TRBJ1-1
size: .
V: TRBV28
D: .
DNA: TGTGCCACCGCAATAGGACGGGAGAACACTGAAGCTTTCTTT
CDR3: CATAIGRENTEAFF

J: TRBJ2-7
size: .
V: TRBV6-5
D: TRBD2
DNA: TGTGCCAGCAGTTACTTAAGCGGGAGGGCCTACGAGCAGTACTTC
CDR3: CASSYLSGRAYEQYF

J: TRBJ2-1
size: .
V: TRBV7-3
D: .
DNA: TGTGCCAGCAGCTCCGCCAGGAGCGGAGATTACAATGAGCAGTTCTTC
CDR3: CASSSARSGDYNEQFF

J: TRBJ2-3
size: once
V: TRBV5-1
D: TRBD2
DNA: TGCGCCAGCGGAGGGGGACTAGCGGGCTTTGGGGTCGATACGCAGTATTTT
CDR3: CASGGGLAGFGVDTQYF

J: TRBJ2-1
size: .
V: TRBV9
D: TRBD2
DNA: TGTGCCAGCAGCCTTACCTGGCGGGAGGGCCGGAATGAGCAGTTCTTC
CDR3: CASSLTWREGRNEQFF

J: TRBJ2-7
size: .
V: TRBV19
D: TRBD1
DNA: TGTGCCAGTAGTATAACAAGCGGTCAGGGGGCCGAGCAGTACTTC
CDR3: CASSITSGQGAEQYF

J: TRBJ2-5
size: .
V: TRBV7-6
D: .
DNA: TGTGCCAGCAGCCCGGACATCCTAATAGAGACCCAGTACTTC
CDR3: CASSPDILIETQYF

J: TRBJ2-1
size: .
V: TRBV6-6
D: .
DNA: TGTGCCAGCAGAATAGCTCTTGAGCAGTTCTTC
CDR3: CASRIALEQFF

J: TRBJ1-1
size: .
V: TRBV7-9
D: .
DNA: TGTGCCAGCAGCCGAAGGGGGGGAGGCGAGGTGAACACTGAAGCTTTCTTT
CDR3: CASSRRGGGEVNTEAFF

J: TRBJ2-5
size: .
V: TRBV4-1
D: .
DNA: TGCGCCAGCAGCCAGGAAGGGACGGTTGAGACCCAGTACTTC
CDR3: CASSQEGTVETQYF

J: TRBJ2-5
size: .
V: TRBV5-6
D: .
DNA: TGTGCCAGCAGCCTTAGTCGTTTCCAAGAGACCCAGTACTTC
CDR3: CASSLSRFQETQYF

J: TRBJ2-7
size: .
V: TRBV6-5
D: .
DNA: TGTGCCAGCAGTTACTCTGGATCCATACCCGAGCAGTACTTC
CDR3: CASSYSGSIPEQYF

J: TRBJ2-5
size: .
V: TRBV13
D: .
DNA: TGTGCCAGCAGCTCCGCAGGATTTCGGGAGACCCAGTACTTC
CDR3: CASSSAGFRETQYF

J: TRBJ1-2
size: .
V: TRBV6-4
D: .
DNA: TGTGCCAGCAGTGCCGGCCCCAGGGGAGATGAAGGCTACACCTTC
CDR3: CASSAGPRGDEGYTF

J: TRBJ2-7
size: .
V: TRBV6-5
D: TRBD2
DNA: TGTGCCAGCAGTCCGGGACTAGCGGGTTACGAGCAGTACTTC
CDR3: CASSPGLAGYEQYF

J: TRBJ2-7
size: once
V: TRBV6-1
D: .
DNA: TGTGCCAGCAGTGAAGCGCTTAGCGTCTACGAGCAGTACTTC
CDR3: CASSEALSVYEQYF

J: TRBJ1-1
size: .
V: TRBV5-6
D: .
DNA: TGTGCCAGCAGCTTTGTGGTATCAAACACTGAAGCTTTCTTT
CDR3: CASSFVVSNTEAFF

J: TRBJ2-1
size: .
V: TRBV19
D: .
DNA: TGTGCCAGTAGTTCGGTCGTTGGAGGGGGCGGTGAGCAGTTCTTC
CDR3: CASSSVVGGGGEQFF

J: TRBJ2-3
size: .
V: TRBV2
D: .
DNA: TGTGCCAGCAGTGAAGCCGACCTTACGGGAAGGGCGGGTACGCAGTATTTT
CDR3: CASSEADLTGRAGTQYF

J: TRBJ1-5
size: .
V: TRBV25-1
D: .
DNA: TGTGCCAGCAGTTCCACTTCCGGGGCGAGGCAGCCCCAGCATTTT
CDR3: CASSSTSGARQPQHF

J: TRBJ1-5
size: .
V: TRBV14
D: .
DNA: TGTGCCAGCAGCCAAGGGGGGGGACCCCAGCATTTT
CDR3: CASSQGGGPQHF

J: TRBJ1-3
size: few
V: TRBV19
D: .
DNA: TGTGCCAGTAGTGCCGTGGGGGATGGAAACACCATATATTTT
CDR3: CASSAVGDGNTIYF